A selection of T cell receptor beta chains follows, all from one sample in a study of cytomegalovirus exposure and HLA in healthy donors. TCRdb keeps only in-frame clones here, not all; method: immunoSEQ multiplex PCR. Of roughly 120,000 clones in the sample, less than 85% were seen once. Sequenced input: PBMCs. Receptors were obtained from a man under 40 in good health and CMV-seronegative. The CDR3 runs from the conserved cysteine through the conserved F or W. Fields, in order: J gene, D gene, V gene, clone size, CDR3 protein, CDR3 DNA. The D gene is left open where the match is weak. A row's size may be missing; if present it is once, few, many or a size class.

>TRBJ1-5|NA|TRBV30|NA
CAWSRTDRNQPQHF
TGTGCCTGGAGCCGGACAGACAGAAATCAGCCCCAGCATTTT
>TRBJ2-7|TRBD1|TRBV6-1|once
CASSSGQLWDEQYF
TGTGCCAGCAGTTCGGGACAGCTGTGGGACGAGCAGTACTTC
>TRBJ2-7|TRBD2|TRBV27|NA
CASSSGTSGRPPRYF
TGTGCCAGCAGTTCCGGGACTAGCGGGAGGCCACCCAGGTACTTC
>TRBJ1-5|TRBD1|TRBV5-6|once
CASSLERQGAGQPQHF
TGTGCCAGCAGTCTCGAACGACAGGGGGCAGGTCAGCCCCAGCATTTT
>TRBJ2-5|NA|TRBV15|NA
CATSRVRGETQYF
TGTGCCACCAGCAGAGTCCGGGGAGAGACCCAGTACTTC
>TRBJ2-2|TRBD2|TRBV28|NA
CASSLLRLAANTGELFF
TGTGCCAGCAGTTTACTTCGACTAGCCGCGAACACCGGGGAGCTGTTTTTT
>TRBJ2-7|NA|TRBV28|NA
CASSLYNEQYF
TGTGCCAGCAGTTTATATAACGAGCAGTACTTC
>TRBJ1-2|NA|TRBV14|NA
CASSPWTAHYGYTF
TGTGCCAGCAGCCCATGGACAGCCCACTATGGCTACACCTTC
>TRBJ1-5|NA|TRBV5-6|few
CASSLAVTGLNQPQHF
TGTGCCAGCAGCTTGGCCGTTACAGGGCTCAATCAGCCCCAGCATTTT
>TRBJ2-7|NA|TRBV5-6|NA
CASSLRQGLYEQYF
TGTGCCAGCAGCTTGAGGCAGGGTCTCTACGAGCAGTACTTC
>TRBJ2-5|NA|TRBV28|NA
CASTLGRGPQETQYF
TGTGCCAGCACCTTAGGTAGAGGGCCCCAAGAGACCCAGTACTTC
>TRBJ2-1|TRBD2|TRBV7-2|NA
CASSLRLAGGPSYNEQFF
TGTGCCAGCAGCTTAAGACTAGCGGGAGGGCCCTCCTACAATGAGCAGTTCTTC
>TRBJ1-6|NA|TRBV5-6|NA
CASSGQGLTPLHF
TGTGCCAGCAGCGGCCAGGGGCTAACACCCCTCCACTTT
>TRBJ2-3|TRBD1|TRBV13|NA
CASSEGQGPDTQYF
TGTGCCAGCAGCGAGGGACAGGGACCGGATACGCAGTATTTT
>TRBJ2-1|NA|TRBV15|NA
CATSSSGTPMNNEQFF
TGTGCCACCAGCAGCTCCGGGACTCCGATGAACAATGAGCAGTTCTTC
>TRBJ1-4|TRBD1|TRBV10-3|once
CAISTGTADEKLFF
TGTGCCATCAGCACCGGGACAGCGGATGAAAAACTGTTTTTT
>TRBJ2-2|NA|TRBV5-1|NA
CASSSIQGNTGELFF
TGCGCCAGCAGCTCTATACAGGGAAACACCGGGGAGCTGTTTTTT
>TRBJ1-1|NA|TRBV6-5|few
CASSYAYGSGTEAFF
TGTGCCAGCAGTTACGCCTACGGGTCGGGCACTGAAGCTTTCTTT
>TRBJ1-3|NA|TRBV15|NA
CATSRSGNSGNTIYF
TGTGCCACCAGCAGATCCGGGAACTCTGGAAACACCATATATTTT
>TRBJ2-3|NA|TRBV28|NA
CASSLLRDTQYF
TGTGCCAGCAGTTTATTACGGGATACGCAGTATTTT
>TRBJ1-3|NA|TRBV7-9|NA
CASSSLDTSSGNTIYF
TGTGCCAGCAGCTCCCTGGACACGAGCTCTGGAAACACCATATATTTT
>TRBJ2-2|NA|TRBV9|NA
CASSVWAGFSNTGELFF
TGTGCCAGCAGCGTTTGGGCGGGATTTAGCAACACCGGGGAGCTGTTTTTT
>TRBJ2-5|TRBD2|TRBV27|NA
CASSLGLAGDPETQYF
TGTGCCAGCAGTCTCGGACTAGCGGGAGACCCAGAGACCCAGTACTTC
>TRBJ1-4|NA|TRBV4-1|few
CASSQDSGGRLFF
TGCGCCAGCAGCCAAGATTCTGGCGGCCGGCTGTTTTTT